The T cell receptor beta chain described here comes from a study of blood T cell repertoires in COVID-19. Assay used: immunoSEQ multiplex PCR; TCRdb lists only in-frame clones, some missing. Here the sample spans 300,000 or so clones, about 86% being singletons. CDR3 size: 16 residues. V was shortened by 3 bases and J by 2 bases, with 14 bases between the two germline ends. Germline V gene data show CDR1 as MNHNS and CDR2 as SASEGT. The origin of this receptor is a woman aged 50 to 65 with acute or convalescent COVID-19. The sample consisted of peripheral blood. The chain has TRBV6-1 and TRBJ2-1; maybe TRBD2 (5 bases). The CDR3 DNA is TGTGCCAGCAGTGACCGAACTCCAGCGGCCTACAATGAGCAGTTCTTC. Its protein is CASSDRTPAAYNEQFF.